Each of the 16 T cell receptor beta chains below was sequenced from the same sample in a study of T cells in Graves' hyperthyroidism and ophthalmopathy. Using RNA transcripts as the source, TCR beta CDR3 regions were amplified. With the HTBI primer set, the TCR CDR3 went through a first round of RT-PCR. TCRdb reprocessed the multiplex PCR reads via MiXCR and lists one record per CDR3 protein. The sample yields approximately 690,000 distinct CDR3 sequences, more than 20% seen once. Material for sequencing was blood. The receptors come from a man aged 25 to 40 with Graves' ophthalmopathy.

This sequence joins TRBV20-1 and TRBJ2-3, with D perhaps being TRBD1 or TRBD2 (6 bases each). Germline loops: CDR1 DFQATT, CDR2 SNEGSKA (reference sequence). The germline V and J ends were trimmed by 5 bases and 5 bases, with 11 bases remaining between them. There are 12 residues in the CDR3. This CDR3 reads CSAVEGGDTQYF. The CDR3 DNA reads TGCAGTGCTGTCGAGGGGGGAGATACGCAGTATTTT.

The genes are TRBV6-1 and TRBJ2-7; TRBD2 might be the D (6 bases). V lost 6 bases and J lost 4, with 19 bases in between. Germline V gene sequence: CDR1 MNHNS, CDR2 SASEGT. The CDR3 contains 15 residues. This CDR3 is CASRSPRAGSYEQYF. The CDR3 DNA is TGTGCCAGCAGATCCCCACGAGCGGGTAGTTACGAGCAGTACTTC.

This clonotype was counted many times. This rearrangement joins TRBV14 to TRBJ2-7; D gene ambiguous. V dropped 4 bases and J dropped 2 bases, with 21 bases sitting between them. The CDR3 totals 17 residues. Germline CDR1 and CDR2: SGHDN and FVKESK. The CDR3: CASSRGGRGPGAYEQYF. CDR3 bases: TGTGCCAGCAGCCGAGGTGGTCGCGGTCCGGGCGCCTACGAGCAGTACTTC.

The chain is built from TRBV7-3 and TRBJ2-2; 9 bases align to TRBD2. The CDR3 runs to 16 residues. Germline V gene sequence: CDR1 SGHTA, CDR2 FQGTGA. V lost 6 bases and J lost 7; bases outside the gene matches: 12. CDR3 amino acids: CASRTVAGVIDGELFF. CDR3 sequence (DNA): TGTGCCAGCAGGACTGTAGCGGGAGTAATTGACGGGGAGCTGTTTTTT.

In its sample, this clonotype was seen many times. The chain has TRBV30 and TRBJ2-7; D not resolved. The V end was cut by 2 bases, the J end by 3 bases, with 8 bases between. From germline, CDR1 is GTSNPN and CDR2 SVGIG (reference sequence). This CDR3 is 12 amino acids long. CDR3 nucleotides: TGTGCCTGGAGTCTGGCAGACTACGAGCAGTACTTC. Translation gives CAWSLADYEQYF. Looking up the rest from reference TRBV30 and TRBJ2-7 gives the full variable domain: SQTIHQWPATLVQPVGSPLSLECTVEGTSNPNLYWYRQAAGRGLQLLFYSVGIGQISSEVPQNLSASRPQDRQFILSSKKLLLSDSGFYLCAWSLADYEQYFGPGTRLTVT.

The chain employs TRBV2 and TRBJ2-3, with 7 bases fitting TRBD2. V gave up 4 bases and J gave up 2 bases; unmatched junction bases: 0. Germline assignment: CDR1 SNHLY and CDR2 FYNNEI. CDR3 length: 13 amino acids. The CDR3, as DNA: TGTGCCAGCAGTGGGGACTACACAGATACGCAGTATTTT. Its protein is CASSGDYTDTQYF.

This clonotype was observed a handful of times. V is TRBV20-1 and J is TRBJ2-7; perhaps D is TRBD1 or TRBD2 (5 bases each). V was shortened by 2 bases and J by 7 bases, with 18 bases between the two germline ends. The CDR3 runs 14 residues. Germline CDR1 and CDR2: DFQATT and SNEGSKA (reference sequence). The CDR3: CSARPGTALREQYF. The CDR3 DNA reads as TGCAGTGCTAGACCCGGGACCGCCTTAAGGGAGCAGTACTTC.

This clonotype was counted only a few times. The chain couples TRBV20-1 to TRBJ1-1; possible D gene TRBD1, 5 bases. The length of the CDR3 is 11 residues. The germline V gene has CDR1 DFQATT and CDR2 SNEGSKA (reference sequence). V shed 1 base and J shed 12 bases, with 12 bases lying between them. Written as DNA, the CDR3 is TGCAGTGCTAGAGGGGCAGGGAGGACTTTCTTT. It yields the protein CSARGAGRTFF.

This clonotype was seen many times. The V and J genes are TRBV5-1 and TRBJ2-7; TRBD1 or TRBD2 may be the D gene (7 bases each). CDR1 and CDR2 (germline): SGHRS, YFSETQ. The V end was cut by 4 bases, the J end by 2 bases, with 13 bases between. The CDR3 has 14 amino acids. The CDR3 bases are TGCGCCAGCAGCAGGGAGGGGGCAACCTACGAGCAGTACTTC. Translated: CASSREGATYEQYF.

This clonotype was picked up a small number of times. The rearrangement links TRBV4-3 to TRBJ2-2, with 8 bases aligning to TRBD2. The CDR3 loop spans 16 amino acids. CDR1 and CDR2 from the germline V gene are LGHNA and YSLEER. With 0 bases clipped from V and 4 bases from J, the junction kept 4 bases outside the gene matches. The CDR3, as DNA: TGCGCCAGCAGCCAAGAGGCGGGAGGTATCACCGGGGAGCTGTTTTTT. This gives the protein CASSQEAGGITGELFF.

This chain joins TRBV6-2 or TRBV6-3 and TRBJ2-7; possibly TRBD1 for D (6 bases). V was cut by 7 bases and J by 6 bases, with 19 bases left in between. Germline V gene sequence: CDR1 MNHEY, CDR2 SVGEGT. The CDR3 has 14 amino acids. CDR3 residues: CASNINPQGTEQYF. CDR3 bases: TGTGCCAGCAATATAAACCCACAGGGAACCGAGCAGTACTTC.

There are a few counts of this clonotype. DNA of the CDR3: TGCAGTGCTAGAGTCCTAGCGGGAATCGTCAATGAGCAGTTCTTC. Its protein product is CSARVLAGIVNEQFF. V usage is TRBV20-1 and J usage is TRBJ2-1; 9 bases map to TRBD2. CDR1 DFQATT and CDR2 SNEGSKA come from the germline V gene (reference sequence). V lost 1 base, J lost 6 bases, and 7 bases stayed unmatched. This CDR3 comprises 15 residues.

This clonotype was observed many times. The CDR3 here is CASSYTGTSGLKETQYF. CDR3 sequence (DNA): TGTGCCAGCAGTTATACCGGGACTAGCGGGTTAAAAGAGACCCAGTACTTC. The chain couples TRBV28 to TRBJ2-5; 12 nucleotides agree with TRBD2. The CDR3 has 17 amino acids. Germline CDR1 MDHEN, CDR2 SYDVKM. J was trimmed by 3 bases and V by 4 bases; bases with no gene match: 9.

The J gene is TRBJ2-7, the V gene TRBV9; the D gene could be TRBD1 or TRBD2 (5 bases each). The CDR3 extends over 15 amino acids. Trimming shortened V by 0 bases and J by 6 bases, and 16 bases separated the two germline ends. Germline CDR1 SGDLS, CDR2 YYNGEE. This chain's CDR3 is CASSVGQADNLEQYF. In DNA, the CDR3 is TGTGCCAGCAGCGTAGGTCAAGCGGACAATCTCGAGCAGTACTTC.

The chain joins TRBV2 to TRBJ2-3, with 9 bases identical to TRBD2. CDR3 length equals 17 residues. The J segment lost 8 bases and the V segment lost 5 bases, leaving 17 bases of the junction unmatched. Germline V gives CDR1 SNHLY, CDR2 FYNNEI. The CDR3, as DNA: TGTGCCAGCAGTATCGATATGAGCGGGAGGAGAACCTTTACGCAGTATTTT. It encodes CASSIDMSGRRTFTQYF.

The V gene is TRBV4-3, the J gene TRBJ1-4, with TRBD1 as a possible D gene (5 bases). V dropped 2 bases and J dropped 7 bases, with 17 bases sitting between them. In germline, CDR1 is LGHNA, CDR2 YSLEER. The CDR3 length is 16 residues. The CDR3 protein is CASSQSPGGMVEKLFF. The DNA of the CDR3 is TGCGCCAGCAGCCAAAGTCCGGGGGGGATGGTTGAAAAACTGTTTTTT.